The present T cell receptor (beta chain) was sequenced within a study of T cells after posttransplantation cyclophosphamide. Points from the study as a whole: TRB overlap between skin or GI tissue T cells and blood was limited.

Sequencing was performed with immunoSEQ multiplex PCR; in TCRdb, only in-frame clones are kept and a portion is missing. The sample contains approximately 26,000 clones, 70% to 90% of which appear only once. About this clone itself: The antigen remains undetermined.

V shed 0 bases, J shed 4 bases, and the junction held 3 bases outside the gene matches. This CDR3 is built from 16 residues. The germline V gene encodes CDR1 SGHRS and CDR2 YFSETQ. This sequence originates from a man over 45. Sequencing was carried out using PBMCs. The chain joins TRBV5-1 to TRBJ2-1, with 11 bases lining up with TRBD2. The CDR3 nucleotides read TGCGCCAGCAGCTTGGATCTAGCGGGGGGTTACAATGAGCAGTTCTTC. It yields the protein CASSLDLAGGYNEQFF.